A single sample is the source of the 21 T cell receptor beta chains below, sequenced in a study of cytomegalovirus exposure and HLA in healthy donors. PCR employed 60 Vbeta and 13 Jbeta primers. Produced via immunoSEQ multiplex PCR; TCRdb's table is partial and in-frame only. This table holds under 200,000 clones, 87% found once. The sample consisted of PBMCs. These receptors originate from a woman in her 30s in good health and CMV-seronegative.

This clone has only one observation. V usage is TRBV29-1 and J usage is TRBJ1-2; D is perhaps TRBD1 (5 bases). From germline, CDR1 is SQVTM and CDR2 ANQGSEA. Trimming removed 6 bases from V and 3 bases from J, with 8 bases in between. This CDR3 region has 11 residues. The CDR3, as DNA: TGCAGCGTGGGGGGGGACTATGGCTACACCTTC. Its protein product is CSVGGDYGYTF.

This clone was seen a few times. The rearrangement uses TRBV4-1 and TRBJ2-4, with D tentatively TRBD1 (6 bases). The CDR3 sequence is 15 residues long. V was clipped by 0 bases and J by 6 bases, with 12 bases between them. The germline gives CDR1 MGHRA, CDR2 YSYEKL. The CDR3 nucleotides are TGCGCCAGCAGCCAAGACGGGCAGGGGACAAACATTCAGTACTTC. Translating it yields CASSQDGQGTNIQYF.

The chain recombines TRBV5-1 with TRBJ2-6; tentative D call: TRBD1 (6 bases). Trimming took 1 base from V and 0 from J, leaving 17 bases between them. The CDR3 has 19 residues. Germline V gene data show CDR1 as SGHRS and CDR2 as YFSETQ. CDR3 coding DNA: TGCGCCAGCAGCTTGTTTTCACAGGGTCGTAGCTCTGGGGCCAACGTCCTGACTTTC. It yields the protein CASSLFSQGRSSGANVLTF.

Only a few counts were recorded for this clone. The chain is built from TRBV6-1 and TRBJ1-5; 7 nucleotides line up with TRBD1. The germline V gene encodes CDR1 MNHNS and CDR2 SASEGT. The CDR3 consists of 15 residues. J lost 5 bases, V lost 2 bases, and 6 bases had no gene match. CDR3 coding DNA: TGTGCCAGCAGTGAACAAGGGACAGCCTATCAGCCCCAGCATTTT. It translates to CASSEQGTAYQPQHF.

The chain couples TRBV7-2 to TRBJ1-3; 7 bases agree with TRBD1. The CDR3 has 15 residues. CDR1 is SGHTA, CDR2 FQGNSA, per germline. Trimming took 5 bases from V and 0 from J; bases not matched to a gene: 4. CDR3 bases: TGTGCCAGCAGCACGGGACAGCCCTCTGGAAACACCATATATTTT. Its protein product is CASSTGQPSGNTIYF.

This clone was counted only a few times. The gene calls are TRBV2 and TRBJ2-5, with TRBD1 matching 7 bases. Trimming took 8 bases from V and 5 from J; bases not matched to a gene: 11. This CDR3 spans 14 amino acids. Germline CDR1 is SNHLY and CDR2 is FYNNEI. CDR3 DNA: TGTGCCAGCGCCGGAGAGGGGGCTTTTGAGACCCAGTACTTC. Encoded protein: CASAGEGAFETQYF.

The rearrangement links TRBV7-3 to TRBJ1-2, with TRBD1 as a possible D gene (6 bases). The V end lost 5 bases, the J end lost 2 bases, and 12 bases lay between the germline ends. The CDR3 runs 14 residues. Germline assignment: CDR1 SGHTA and CDR2 FQGTGA. Written as DNA, the CDR3 is TGTGCCAGCAGCCCCCGGCAGGGGAACTATGGCTACACCTTC. Translation: CASSPRQGNYGYTF.

The V gene is TRBV14, the J gene TRBJ2-3, with TRBD2 matching 13 bases. There are 16 residues in the CDR3. V trimming: 3 bases; J trimming: 3 bases; junction bases outside the gene matches: 3. The germline gives CDR1 SGHDN, CDR2 FVKESK. CDR3 in DNA: TGTGCCAGCAGCCATACTAGCGGGAGGGGAACAGATACGCAGTATTTT. Amino acid sequence: CASSHTSGRGTDTQYF.

The gene calls are TRBV4-1 and TRBJ2-7, with 12 bases aligning to TRBD2. The length of the CDR3 is 17 residues. After removal of 0 bases from V and 6 bases from J, the junction contained 9 bases not matched to a gene. Germline CDR1 MGHRA, CDR2 YSYEKL. The CDR3 reads CASSQEELAGGPVEQYF. In DNA form, the CDR3 reads TGCGCCAGCAGCCAAGAGGAGCTAGCGGGAGGGCCGGTCGAGCAGTACTTC.

CDR3 sequence (DNA): TGTGCCAGCAGTTTATTTGGCGGGGGCAGGGAGACCCAGTACTTC. It specifies CASSLFGGGRETQYF. The V and J genes are TRBV28 and TRBJ2-5, with D possibly matching TRBD2 (7 bases). V gave up 1 base and J gave up 5 bases, with 14 bases separating them. The CDR3 totals 15 residues. Germline CDR1 is MDHEN and CDR2 is SYDVKM.

The chain is built from TRBV5-1 and TRBJ2-7; D unresolved. The CDR3 spans 14 residues. Per germline, CDR1 SGHRS and CDR2 YFSETQ. V lost 2 bases to trimming and J lost 3 bases, with 12 bases between them. CDR3 bases: TGCGCCAGCAGCTTATATTCCGTCGGCTACGAGCAGTACTTC. Its protein is CASSLYSVGYEQYF.

This clone was found a few times. The chain has TRBV5-1 and TRBJ2-1, with a tentative D call TRBD2 (5 bases). CDR1 SGHRS and CDR2 YFSETQ come from the germline V gene. CDR3 length equals 17 residues. The V end lost 4 bases, the J end lost 0 bases, and 17 bases lay between the germline ends. Written as DNA, the CDR3 is TGCGCCAGCAGCCCCCGAGCGGCGCTCAGCTCCTACAATGAGCAGTTCTTC. Its protein product is CASSPRAALSSYNEQFF.

This rearrangement joins TRBV30 to TRBJ2-1; D is unclear. The CDR3 has 17 residues. Trimming shortened V by 7 bases and J by 0 bases, and 22 bases separated the two germline ends. CDR1 is GTSNPN, CDR2 SVGIG, per germline (reference sequence). The CDR3, as DNA: TGTGCCTCCACCTACGTTGGTCTCACGAGCTCCTACAATGAGCAGTTCTTC. Translated: CASTYVGLTSSYNEQFF.

The V and J genes are TRBV27 and TRBJ2-7, with TRBD2 as a possible D gene (7 bases). The CDR3 consists of 13 residues. Germline V gene data show CDR1 as MNHEY and CDR2 as SMNVEV (reference sequence). Trimming removed 6 bases at V and 4 bases at J, with 13 bases between. The CDR3 sequence: CASSPRGAYEQYF. The DNA of the CDR3 is TGTGCCAGCAGCCCCCGGGGGGCGTACGAGCAGTACTTC.

V gene TRBV15 combines with J gene TRBJ2-1; D possibly corresponds to TRBD2 (5 bases). CDR3 length: 14 residues. Germline-derived CDR1 and CDR2 are LNHNV and YYDKDF (reference sequence). Trimming removed 5 bases from V and 6 bases from J, with 14 bases in between. CDR3 loop: CATSFHRRVNEQFF. CDR3 nucleotides: TGTGCCACCAGCTTTCATAGGCGGGTCAATGAGCAGTTCTTC.

In DNA form, the CDR3 reads TGTGCCAGCAGTTTGAGCCCAGATGGGGGGTACAATGAGCAGTTCTTC. This gives the protein CASSLSPDGGYNEQFF. The chain links TRBV6-5 to TRBJ2-1, with D possibly being TRBD2 (6 bases). This CDR3 spans 16 amino acids. With 4 bases removed from V and 4 bases from J, the gap between germline ends came to 17 bases. The germline V gene encodes CDR1 MNHEY and CDR2 SVGAGI.

This chain uses TRBV7-9 with TRBJ2-1; TRBD2 matches at 9 bases. The CDR3 contains 15 residues. With V trimmed by 5 bases and J by 8 bases, 10 bases remained unmatched. Germline CDR1 is SEHNR and CDR2 is FQNEAQ (reference sequence). The CDR3 loop reads CASSLGRREGDEQFF. In nucleotides, the CDR3 is TGTGCCAGCAGCCTGGGGCGGCGGGAGGGCGATGAGCAGTTCTTC.

V and J are TRBV18 and TRBJ2-7; a possible D gene is TRBD1 (6 bases). Between the trimmed V and J ends, which lost 6 bases and 2 bases, there was a span of 14 bases. CDR3 size: 14 residues. The germline CDR1 and CDR2 sequences are KGHSH and LQKENI. In DNA, the CDR3 is TGTGCCAGCTCCACCCGGACAGAGACCTACGAGCAGTACTTC. Protein product: CASSTRTETYEQYF. Full variable domain (missing parts from reference TRBV18 and TRBJ2-7): NAGVMQNPRHLVRRRGQEARLRCSPMKGHSHVYWYRQLPEEGLKFMVYLQKENIIDESGMPKERFSAEFPKEGPSILRIQQVVRGDSAAYFCASSTRTETYEQYFGPGTRLTVT.

The chain recombines TRBV27 with TRBJ2-7; the D gene is possibly TRBD1 (5 bases). Looked up from germline, CDR1 is MNHEY and CDR2 is SMNVEV (reference sequence). The V end lost 6 bases, the J end lost 0 bases, and 9 bases lay between the germline ends. The CDR3 has 13 amino acids. DNA of the CDR3: TGTGCCAGCAGATGGCAGGGCTCCTACGAGCAGTACTTC. This codes for CASRWQGSYEQYF.

The J gene is TRBJ1-4, the V gene TRBV27; a possible D gene is TRBD1 (5 bases). The CDR3 is 15 amino acids. CDR1 is MNHEY, CDR2 SMNVEV, per germline (reference sequence). Trimming took 8 bases from V and 2 from J, leaving 15 bases between them. As DNA, the CDR3 is TGTGCCAGCGCCCACTCGACAGACACTAATGAAAAACTGTTTTTT. This sequence encodes CASAHSTDTNEKLFF.

The chain recombines TRBV19 with TRBJ2-2; D might be TRBD1 (5 bases). Trimming removed 4 bases from V and 4 bases from J, with 13 bases in between. CDR3 length equals 15 residues. Germline V gene lookup returns CDR1 LNHDA and CDR2 SQIVND (reference sequence). This chain's CDR3 is CASSRKGQSTGELFF. CDR3 nucleotides: TGTGCCAGTAGTAGGAAGGGGCAGAGCACCGGGGAGCTGTTTTTT.